A selection of T cell receptor beta chains follows, all from one sample in a study of cytomegalovirus exposure and HLA in healthy donors. Profiled with immunoSEQ multiplex PCR; TCRdb holds only in-frame clones, not every one. The repertoire has about 94,000 clones, over 50% of them found once; the top ten carry around 4%. The sample consisted of PBMCs. These receptors were collected from a young man in good health and CMV-seronegative. The CDR3 runs from the conserved cysteine through the conserved F or W. Fields, in order: J gene, D gene, V gene, clone size, CDR3 protein, CDR3 DNA. The D gene is left open where the match is weak. Size is omitted from some rows. Given values are once, few, many or a class for expanded clones.

>TRBJ1-5|.|TRBV5-4|.
CASSLTGCPRGGQPQHF
TGTGCCAGCAGCTTGACAGGGTGCCCCCGGGGAGGGCAGCCCCAGCATTTT
>TRBJ2-5|.|TRBV7-9|.
CASSLGQAETQYF
TGTGCCAGCAGCTTAGGACAGGCGGAGACCCAGTACTTC
>TRBJ2-3|TRBD2|TRBV7-3|few
CASSFSASGSRTDTQYF
TGTGCCAGCAGCTTCTCCGCTAGCGGGAGTCGCACAGATACGCAGTATTTT
>TRBJ2-5|TRBD2|TRBV9|.
CASSVVAGVRGETQYF
TGTGCCAGCAGCGTAGTAGCGGGGGTGCGTGGGGAGACCCAGTACTTC
>TRBJ2-4|.|TRBV27|once
CASSLLVGNIQYF
TGTGCCAGCAGTTTATTGGTCGGAAACATTCAGTACTTC
>TRBJ2-3|TRBD1|TRBV7-3|.
CASSLMPDRADTQYF
TGTGCCAGCAGCTTAATGCCCGACAGGGCAGATACGCAGTATTTT
>TRBJ2-5|.|TRBV7-5|.
CVRSLPRWLKDNKETQYF
TGTGTCAGAAGCTTACCACGGTGGTTGAAGGACAACAAAGAGACCCAGTACTTC
>TRBJ2-3|TRBD2|TRBV5-1|once
CASSNAGRGDTQYF
TGCGCCAGCAGCAACGCGGGGAGGGGAGATACGCAGTATTTT
>TRBJ1-5|.|TRBV7-9|once
CASSSRDGNQPQHF
TGTGCCAGCAGCTCCAGGGATGGCAATCAGCCCCAGCATTTT
>TRBJ2-6|TRBD1|TRBV19|few
CASSKSLGQTSGANVLTF
TGTGCCAGTAGTAAAAGTTTGGGACAGACCTCTGGGGCCAACGTCCTGACTTTC